The T cell receptor beta chain under discussion was sequenced for a study of CD8+CD57+ T cells in acquired aplastic anemia. Overall study: An average of roughly 11 million reads for CD4+ cells was obtained from healthy donors.

This clonotype was seen many times. Its target is not known. Genomic DNA was employed as the template in profiling TCR beta VDJ and CDR3. TCRdb reprocessed the reads with MiXCR, giving one entry per CDR3 protein. This table holds about 200,000 distinct CDR3 sequences, approximately 35% found once. General study points: Patients and controls had CD8+ Simpson's diversity values that were not significantly distinct. Fewer than 35 CD8+ CDR3 sequences occurred in both the patients and the controls.

The germline V gene has CDR1 SNHLY and CDR2 FYNNEI. The length of the CDR3 is 14 residues. The V gene lost 0 bases and the J gene lost 5 bases, with 10 bases spanning the gap. The rearrangement joins TRBV2 to TRBJ1-1; D gene ambiguous. This TCR derives from a human donor in good health, serving as a control. The sequencing sample was made of sorted CD4+, CD8+, or CD8+CD57+ T cells (not recorded which) from PBMCs. The CDR3 nucleotides read TGTGCCAGCAGTGAAGCCTGGGGAGGGACTGAAGCTTTCTTT. It translates to CASSEAWGGTEAFF.